The present T cell receptor beta chain was sequenced within a study of CD8 T cells in Susac syndrome. The RNA, roughly 0.5 to 1 ug, was put through reverse transcription using random hexamers. Amplification of the TCR beta CDR3 was carried out by immunoSEQ multiplex PCR, which spanned a total of 54 Vbeta and 13 Jbeta segments. TCRdb re-called the immunoSEQ multiplex PCR reads through MiXCR, storing one row per CDR3 protein. The profile shows 150,000 to 200,000 distinct CDR3 sequences, approximately 93% of them singletons. High-throughput TCR beta sequencing covered peripheral CD8+ and CD4+ T cells. The multiple sclerosis controls, all treatment-naive patients, had relapsing-remitting disease that was stable or active. The CD8+ and CD4+ T cells were negatively isolated, with the TEMRA cells enriched by FACS. Material: CD4+ T cells from PBMCs. This receptor was identified in a human donor with multiple sclerosis.

The CDR3 bases are TGTGCCTGGAGTGAGGCTCCACAAGAGACCCAGTACTTC. Its translation is CAWSEAPQETQYF. The chain uses TRBV30 and TRBJ2-5; no firm D call. The CDR3 has 13 amino acids. V was shortened by 1 base and J by 2 bases, with 8 bases between the two germline ends. CDR1 is GTSNPN and CDR2 is SVGIG in the germline V gene (reference sequence).